These 27 T cell receptor beta chains were all obtained from the same sample, sequenced in a study of long-term antiretroviral therapy in people with HIV (dated by TCRdb to the early 2020s). The immunoSEQ hsTCRB v3.0 assay was used at survey level resolution to sequence the TRB variable region. TCRdb took this table from immuneACCESS and kept in-frame rearrangements with V and J called. Such tables lack part of the clones; where checked against another copy, unresolved V genes explain under half of the gap, and the rest is unexplained. In this sample the table shows 20,000 or so clones, 76% of which occur a single time. The ten most abundant clones make up about 15% of the sample. Material: unsorted PBMCs, obtained 0.5 years before starting antiretroviral therapy. These receptor sequences come from a woman in her 50s with HIV.

V and J are TRBV25-1 and TRBJ2-4, with D possibly being TRBD2 (5 bases). CDR1 is MGHDK, CDR2 SYGVNS, per germline. CDR3 length equals 16 residues. V was clipped by 3 bases and J by 0 bases, with 12 bases between them. The chain's CDR3 is CASSEDGVLAKNIQYF. In DNA form, the CDR3 reads TGTGCCAGCAGTGAGGACGGGGTTCTAGCCAAAAACATTCAGTACTTC.

The chain couples TRBV10-1 to TRBJ2-7, with TRBD1 as a possible D gene (6 bases). The germline V and J ends were trimmed by 7 bases and 7 bases, with 20 bases remaining between them. This CDR3 has 14 residues. In germline, CDR1 is WNHNN, CDR2 SYGVQD (reference sequence). The CDR3 nucleotides are TGCGCCAGCAAAGACGCTAACAGGGAAGTAGAGCAGTACTTC. This encodes CASKDANREVEQYF.

DNA for the CDR3: TGTGCCTGGAGTGTAAAGGGGGAAGCTGGAAACACCATATATTTT. As protein: CAWSVKGEAGNTIYF. The chain links TRBV30 to TRBJ1-3; possible D gene TRBD1, 6 bases. Germline-derived CDR1 and CDR2 are GTSNPN and SVGIG (reference sequence). The CDR3 is made up of 15 amino acids. With 0 bases removed from V and 2 bases from J, the gap between germline ends came to 11 bases.

The chain carries TRBV7-9 and TRBJ1-5; D unresolved. CDR1 is SEHNR, CDR2 FQNEAQ, per germline (reference sequence). The CDR3 consists of 12 residues. The ends were cut back, 8 bases at V and 3 bases at J, with 8 bases in the middle. The CDR3 protein is CASCRDNQPQHF. CDR3 DNA: TGTGCCAGCTGCCGGGACAATCAGCCCCAGCATTTT.

This rearrangement joins TRBV28 to TRBJ2-7; the match to TRBD1 covers 8 bases. From germline, CDR1 is MDHEN and CDR2 SYDVKM. There are 12 residues in the CDR3. The V segment lost 8 bases and the J segment 3 bases; nucleotides outside the gene matches: 3. CDR3 DNA: TGTGCCAGCGGGACAGGAGACTACGAGCAGTACTTC. Translated: CASGTGDYEQYF.

This clone has only one observation. The J gene is TRBJ1-2, the V gene TRBV6-1, with D unresolved. Germline lookup yields CDR1 MNHNS and CDR2 SASEGT. This CDR3 is built from 11 residues. V dropped 9 bases and J dropped 6 bases, with 11 bases sitting between them. The DNA of the CDR3 is TGTGCCAGTAGCTACAGTGATGGCTACACCTTC. It codes for CASSYSDGYTF.

The chain is built from TRBV6-5 and TRBJ1-1; 10 bases are shared with TRBD1. The CDR3 totals 15 residues. From germline, CDR1 is MNHEY and CDR2 SVGAGI. V lost 2 bases to trimming and J lost 6 bases; unmatched junction nucleotides: 6. Here the CDR3 DNA reads TGTGCCAGCAGTTACGGGACAGGGGAAGGCGCTGAAGCTTTCTTT. This encodes CASSYGTGEGAEAFF.

This clone has only a few counts. Here the CDR3 DNA reads TGTGCCAGTATTGGTGGCAGGCTGACTTCTGGAAACACCATATATTTT. Translated, it gives CASIGGRLTSGNTIYF. The chain joins TRBV19 to TRBJ1-3; D is unresolved. The germline V gene encodes CDR1 LNHDA and CDR2 SQIVND (reference sequence). The V end lost 7 bases, the J end lost 1 base, and 17 bases lay between the germline ends. The CDR3 consists of 16 residues.

This chain uses TRBV27 with TRBJ1-6; possibly TRBD1 for D (6 bases). Germline CDR1 and CDR2: MNHEY and SMNVEV (reference sequence). This CDR3 has 15 residues. V lost 6 bases and J 5 bases, leaving 14 bases between the germline ends. This CDR3 is CASRDSLGDNSPLHF. The CDR3 DNA sequence: TGTGCCAGCAGGGACAGTTTAGGGGATAATTCACCCCTCCACTTT.

The chain has TRBV7-9 and TRBJ1-3; TRBD1 is a possible D gene (6 bases). Trimming cost V 0 bases and J 5 bases, with 14 bases left between them. The CDR3 covers 16 residues. CDR1 and CDR2 (germline): SEHNR, FQNEAQ (reference sequence). CDR3 DNA: TGTGCCAGCAGCTTAGCAGGCGCCGGGGGCAGAAACACCATATATTTT. It encodes CASSLAGAGGRNTIYF.

The chain carries TRBV11-3 and TRBJ2-1, with D possibly being TRBD1 or TRBD2 (6 bases each). Trimming pared 1 base from V and 10 bases from J, leaving 11 bases between. The V gene's germline CDR1 is SGHNT and CDR2 YENEEA. The CDR3 has 13 amino acids. The chain's CDR3 is CASSLGGAREQFF. As DNA, the CDR3 is TGTGCCAGCAGCTTAGGGGGGGCCCGGGAGCAGTTCTTC.

The chain carries TRBV28 and TRBJ1-3, with a tentative D call TRBD1 (6 bases). V was clipped by 4 bases and J by 2 bases, with 12 bases between them. CDR1 and CDR2 (germline): MDHEN, SYDVKM. The CDR3 is made up of 15 amino acids. CDR3: CASSSRGSPGNTIYF. Here the CDR3 DNA reads TGTGCCAGCAGTTCCAGGGGATCCCCTGGAAACACCATATATTTT.

The chain joins TRBV11-2 to TRBJ2-5; TRBD2 aligns across 12 bases. Germline V gives CDR1 SGHAT, CDR2 FQNNGV. Trimming cost V 2 bases and J 5 bases; bases outside gene matches: 9. The CDR3 covers 17 residues. The CDR3 DNA reads TGTGCCAGCAGCTTAACCCAACTAGCGGGGGGCAGGGAGACCCAGTACTTC. Translating gives CASSLTQLAGGRETQYF. The full variable domain, in which reference TRBV11-2 and TRBJ2-5 provide the parts outside the CDR3, is EAGVAQSPRYKIIEKRQSVAFWCNPISGHATLYWYQQILGQGPKLLIQFQNNGVVDDSQLPKDRFSAERLKGVDSTLKIQPAKLEDSAVYLCASSLTQLAGGRETQYFGPGTRLLVL.

The chain joins TRBV10-3 to TRBJ2-3, with D possibly being TRBD2 (7 bases). V was cut by 7 bases and J by 2 bases, with 16 bases left in between. The CDR3 totals 15 residues. CDR1 and CDR2 from the germline V gene are ENHRY and SYGVKD. The CDR3 sequence is CAINRDGGPTDTQYF. CDR3 nucleotide sequence: TGTGCCATCAATCGGGACGGGGGGCCCACAGATACGCAGTATTTT.

The table lists this clone with a count of one. This sequence joins TRBV15 and TRBJ2-1; D remains unclear. V lost 0 bases and J 6 bases, leaving 15 bases between the germline ends. The CDR3 length is 16 residues. From germline, CDR1 is LNHNV and CDR2 YYDKDF (reference sequence). In DNA form, the CDR3 reads TGTGCCACCAGCAGAGATGACAACGTAATATTCAATGAGCAGTTCTTC. This encodes CATSRDDNVIFNEQFF.

The V and J genes are TRBV19 and TRBJ1-3, with D hard to call. V was shortened by 6 bases and J by 0 bases, with 9 bases between the two germline ends. Per germline, CDR1 LNHDA and CDR2 SQIVND (reference sequence). This CDR3 region has 14 residues. The CDR3 DNA is TGTGCCAGTAGCCCTGAGAGCTCTGGAAACACCATATATTTT. Its translation: CASSPESSGNTIYF.

The chain recombines TRBV4-1 with TRBJ2-5; 7 bases align to TRBD1. The CDR3 sequence is 14 residues long. J lost 9 bases, V lost 0 bases, and 7 bases had no gene match. Germline V gene data show CDR1 as MGHRA and CDR2 as YSYEKL. CDR3 loop: CASSQDGGQFAQYF. CDR3 DNA sequence: TGCGCCAGCAGCCAAGATGGGGGACAGTTCGCCCAGTACTTC.

This chain connects TRBV6-4 to TRBJ1-1; tentative D call: TRBD1 (6 bases). The V and J ends lost 2 bases and 0 bases respectively, with 22 bases between them. The germline V gene has CDR1 MRHNA and CDR2 SNTAGT. The CDR3 extends over 19 amino acids. CDR3 nucleotides: TGTGCCAGCAGTGACAAGGAGCCCCCGGGGGGCCGCATGAACACTGAAGCTTTCTTT. Translated, it gives CASSDKEPPGGRMNTEAFF.

The rearrangement uses TRBV30 and TRBJ1-3, with no clear D. The CDR3 is made up of 13 amino acids. CDR1 is GTSNPN, CDR2 SVGIG, per germline (reference sequence). Trimming stripped 0 bases from V and 3 bases from J, with 6 bases between. CDR3 in amino acids: CAWSVLNGNTIYF. In DNA, the CDR3 is TGTGCCTGGAGTGTACTGAATGGAAACACCATATATTTT.

The chain uses TRBV4-1 and TRBJ2-1; D not certain. Germline CDR1 reads MGHRA; CDR2 reads YSYEKL. The CDR3 consists of 15 residues. V was pared by 2 bases and J by 0 bases, with 8 bases between. The CDR3 loop reads CASSQLASSYNEQFF. The CDR3 bases are TGCGCCAGCAGCCAATTAGCCAGCTCCTACAATGAGCAGTTCTTC.

CDR3 region: CASSQRGQGTAVGNEQFF. CDR3 nucleotide sequence: TGTGCCAGTAGTCAGAGGGGACAGGGGACAGCGGTGGGGAATGAGCAGTTCTTC. The gene calls are TRBV19 and TRBJ2-1, with 10 bases matching TRBD1. This CDR3 region has 18 residues. With V trimmed by 5 bases and J by 7 bases, 17 bases remained unmatched. In germline, CDR1 is LNHDA, CDR2 SQIVND (reference sequence).

The V and J genes are TRBV19 and TRBJ2-7; D may correspond to TRBD1 or TRBD2 (6 bases each). Germline CDR1 is LNHDA and CDR2 is SQIVND (reference sequence). The CDR3 contains 14 residues. V was cut by 1 base and J by 3 bases, with 10 bases left in between. CDR3 loop: CASSIGGGSYEQYF. The CDR3 nucleotides are TGTGCCAGTAGTATAGGAGGGGGGAGCTACGAGCAGTACTTC.

V gene TRBV29-1 combines with J gene TRBJ1-6, with D possibly matching TRBD1 (6 bases). Trimming stripped 4 bases from V and 3 bases from J, with 7 bases between. The CDR3 is 13 residues long. In germline, CDR1 is SQVTM, CDR2 ANQGSEA. CDR3 amino acids: CSVGTDYNSPLHF. Here the CDR3 DNA reads TGCAGCGTTGGGACAGACTATAATTCACCCCTCCACTTT. The whole variable domain, filled in from reference TRBV29-1 and TRBJ1-6, reads SAVISQKPSRDICQRGTSLTIQCQVDSQVTMMFWYRQQPGQSLTLIATANQGSEATYESGFVIDKFPISRPNLTFSTLTVSNMSPEDSSIYLCSVGTDYNSPLHFGNGTRLTVT.

This clone was detected a few times. The V and J genes are TRBV30 and TRBJ1-5; D is ambiguous. The CDR3 is made up of 13 amino acids. The V end lost 1 base, the J end lost 4 bases, and 8 bases lay between the germline ends. CDR1 and CDR2 from the germline V gene are GTSNPN and SVGIG (reference sequence). The CDR3 DNA is TGTGCCTGGAGTGGCGGTGGGAATCAGCCCCAGCATTTT. As protein: CAWSGGGNQPQHF.

The chain joins TRBV7-9 to TRBJ2-4, with TRBD1 matching over 8 bases. The junction had 6 bases not matched to a gene; V was cut back by 5 bases and J by 0 bases. Germline V lookup: CDR1 SEHNR, CDR2 FQNEAQ (reference sequence). The CDR3 is made up of 16 amino acids. The CDR3 DNA reads as TGTGCCAGCAGCGTCTTCAGGGGGCAAGCCAAAAACATTCAGTACTTC. This translates into CASSVFRGQAKNIQYF. Complete variable domain (other parts from reference TRBV7-9 and TRBJ2-4): DTGVSQNPRHKITKRGQNVTFRCDPISEHNRLYWYRQTLGQGPEFLTYFQNEAQLEKSRLLSDRFSAERPKGSFSTLEIQRTEQGDSAMYLCASSVFRGQAKNIQYFGAGTRLSVL.

In its sample, this clone is large. J is TRBJ2-7 and V is TRBV7-9; TRBD2 might be the D (5 bases). CDR1 is SEHNR, CDR2 FQNEAQ, per germline (reference sequence). V dropped 3 bases and J dropped 4 bases, with 13 bases sitting between them. The CDR3 is 14 residues long. CDR3 region: CASSLGGSGYEQYV. The CDR3 DNA is TGTGCCAGCAGCTTGGGCGGATCGGGGTACGAGCAGTACGTC.

The V gene is TRBV30, the J gene TRBJ1-2; possible D gene TRBD1, 5 bases. The CDR3 runs 14 residues. From germline, CDR1 is GTSNPN and CDR2 SVGIG (reference sequence). V dropped 0 bases and J dropped 7 bases, with 15 bases sitting between them. Here the CDR3 DNA reads TGTGCCTGGAGTGTAATGGAAGGGGCACCTGGCTACACCTTC. This encodes CAWSVMEGAPGYTF.